The source of this T cell receptor beta chain is a study of T cell responses to AZD1222 COVID-19 vaccine. Points from the study as a whole: Spike-specific TCR breadth and depth rose after two AZD1222 doses. Donors in the cohort were predominantly white British and more often female, and clonal diversity was possibly underestimated. In the spike-specific TCR repertoire, nearly half reportedly target unmutated variant regions.

This CDR3 region has 15 residues. V lost 1 base and J lost 7, with 15 bases in between. CDR1 is SGHTA, CDR2 FQGNSA, per germline. Sequencing was performed with immunoSEQ multiplex PCR; in TCRdb, only in-frame clones are kept and a portion is missing. The sample lists approximately 150,000 clones, roughly 93% seen once, with over 8.5% in the top ten. In the case of this clone: Antigen: not known.

This clonotype was obtained from an adult who received the AZD1222 COVID-19 vaccine. The specimen comprised peripheral blood, sampled 28 days after the second AZD1222 dose. The chain links TRBV7-2 to TRBJ2-3; unclear D gene. The CDR3 reads CASSLESLSSYTQYF. The CDR3 nucleotides are TGTGCCAGCAGCTTAGAGTCACTTAGCTCATATACGCAGTATTTT.